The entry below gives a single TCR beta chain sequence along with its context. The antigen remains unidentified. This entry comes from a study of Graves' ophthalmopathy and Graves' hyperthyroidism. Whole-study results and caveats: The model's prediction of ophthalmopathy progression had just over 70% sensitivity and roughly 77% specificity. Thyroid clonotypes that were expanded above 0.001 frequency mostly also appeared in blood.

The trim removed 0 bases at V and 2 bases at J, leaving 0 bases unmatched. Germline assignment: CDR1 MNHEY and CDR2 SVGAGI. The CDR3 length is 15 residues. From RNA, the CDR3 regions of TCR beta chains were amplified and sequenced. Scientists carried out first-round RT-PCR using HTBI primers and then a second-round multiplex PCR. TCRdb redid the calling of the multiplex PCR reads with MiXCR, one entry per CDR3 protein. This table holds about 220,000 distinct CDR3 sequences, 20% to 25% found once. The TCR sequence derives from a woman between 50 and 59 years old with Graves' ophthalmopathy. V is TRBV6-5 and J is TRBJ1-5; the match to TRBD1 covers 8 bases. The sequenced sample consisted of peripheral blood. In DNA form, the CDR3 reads TGTGCCAGCAGTTACTCGGGACAGGGCAATCAGCCCCAGCATTTT. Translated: CASSYSGQGNQPQHF.